This T cell receptor (beta chain) was identified during a study of cytomegalovirus exposure and HLA in healthy donors. Study findings and constraints: CMV serostatus was the sole immune exposure data available. In a later analysis, TCR beta V- and J-gene trimming showed a link to a missense DCLRE1C variant. It was reported in a later analysis that an Asian-associated ancestry cluster showed fewer N-insertions than the roughly 710-donor mean.

Looked up from germline, CDR1 is MGHRA and CDR2 is YSYEKL. The CDR3 totals 15 residues. V was pared by 3 bases and J by 3 bases, with 6 bases of the junction left unmatched. As regards this clone: Antigen unknown.

PCR used 60 Vbeta primers and 13 Jbeta primers. Generated by immunoSEQ multiplex PCR, the TCRdb table keeps only in-frame clones and is missing some. Of roughly 120,000 clones listed, about 80% were seen once; the top ten hold about 2.5%. All donors participated as healthy donors of bone marrow. This TCR came from a man aged 25-45 years in good health and CMV-seronegative. This chain joins TRBV4-1 and TRBJ2-7, with 9 bases fitting TRBD1. Source material: PBMCs. As DNA, the CDR3 is TGCGCCAGCAGCCAGGGACAGGGAGATTTCTACGAGCAGTACTTC. Amino acid sequence: CASSQGQGDFYEQYF.